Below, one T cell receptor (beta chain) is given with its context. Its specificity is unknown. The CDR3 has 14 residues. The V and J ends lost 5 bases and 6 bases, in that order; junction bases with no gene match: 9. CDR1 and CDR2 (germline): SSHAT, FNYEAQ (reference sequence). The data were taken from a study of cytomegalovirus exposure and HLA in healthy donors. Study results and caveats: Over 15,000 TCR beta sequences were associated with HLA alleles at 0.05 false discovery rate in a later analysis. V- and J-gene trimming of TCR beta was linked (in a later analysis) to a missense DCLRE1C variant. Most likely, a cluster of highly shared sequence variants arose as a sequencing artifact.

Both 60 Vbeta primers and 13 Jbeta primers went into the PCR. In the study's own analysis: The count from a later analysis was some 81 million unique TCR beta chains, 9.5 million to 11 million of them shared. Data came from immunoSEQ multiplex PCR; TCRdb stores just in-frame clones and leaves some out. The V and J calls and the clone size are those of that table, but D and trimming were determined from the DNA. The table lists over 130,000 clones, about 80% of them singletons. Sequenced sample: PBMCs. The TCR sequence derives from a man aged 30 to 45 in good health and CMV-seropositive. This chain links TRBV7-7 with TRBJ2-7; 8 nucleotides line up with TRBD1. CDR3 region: CASSPWDRSPEQYF. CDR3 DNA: TGTGCCAGCAGCCCTTGGGACAGGTCTCCCGAGCAGTACTTC.